Following are 5 T cell receptor beta chains from one sample sequenced in a study of shared clonotypes between healthy human individuals. Sequencing was performed with immunoSEQ multiplex PCR; in TCRdb, only in-frame clones are kept and a portion is missing. The table records about 2.4 million clones, 90% to 95% of them present only once. Sequenced material: naive CD4+ T cells from PBMCs. Subset described: CD45RA+ positively selected. Source of these receptors: a man between 18 and 29 years old in good health. Some clones in this sample may be carry-over from other donors' samples.

This sequence joins TRBV6-1 and TRBJ2-7; 8 bases map to TRBD2. The CDR3 covers 14 residues. J lost 5 bases, V lost 3 bases, and 6 bases had no gene match. The germline CDR1 and CDR2 sequences are MNHNS and SASEGT. The CDR3 nucleotides read TGTGCCAGCAGTGAGGACGGGAGGGTCGACGAGCAGTACTTC. Translated, it gives CASSEDGRVDEQYF.

The rearrangement uses TRBV30 and TRBJ1-4; a possible D gene is TRBD1 (5 bases). CDR1 and CDR2 (germline): GTSNPN, SVGIG (reference sequence). Trimming pared 0 bases from V and 4 bases from J, leaving 18 bases between. CDR3 length: 17 residues. In nucleotides, the CDR3 is TGTGCCTGGAGTGTCCCGGGGCCGGGCCGTCTTAATGAAAAACTGTTTTTT. It is translated as CAWSVPGPGRLNEKLFF.

Regarding this clone: Other DNA variants within this sample encode the same CDR3. This chain links TRBV7-3 with TRBJ1-1; TRBD1 is a possible D gene (5 bases). Germline V lookup: CDR1 SGHTA, CDR2 FQGTGA. Trimming cost V 0 bases and J 3 bases, with 8 bases left between them. CDR3 length: 14 amino acids. CDR3 nucleotides: TGTGCCAGCAGCTTAACGCGAGGGGACACTGAAGCTTTCTTT. Encoded protein: CASSLTRGDTEAFF.

The rearrangement uses TRBV5-1 and TRBJ1-4; D not certain. The CDR3 contains 13 residues. Trimming pared 5 bases from V and 3 bases from J, leaving 8 bases between. The V gene's germline CDR1 is SGHRS and CDR2 YFSETQ. In DNA form, the CDR3 reads TGCGCCAGCAGAACTGGGGCTAATGAAAAACTGTTTTTT. Its protein product is CASRTGANEKLFF. Full variable domain (outside the CDR3, taken from reference TRBV5-1 and TRBJ1-4): KAGVTQTPRYLIKTRGQQVTLSCSPISGHRSVSWYQQTPGQGLQFLFEYFSETQRNKGNFPGRFSGRQFSNSRSEMNVSTLELGDSALYLCASRTGANEKLFFGSGTQLSVL.

In the case of this clone: Other DNA sequences of this sample code for an identical CDR3. The J gene is TRBJ2-7, the V gene TRBV19; no definite D call. Per germline, CDR1 LNHDA and CDR2 SQIVND (reference sequence). CDR3 length: 13 amino acids. V was trimmed by 4 bases and J by 0 bases, leaving 7 bases between them. CDR3 protein: CASSKAVSYEQYF. CDR3 sequence (DNA): TGTGCCAGTAGTAAGGCCGTCTCCTACGAGCAGTACTTC.